Following are 26 T cell receptor beta chains from one sample sequenced in a study of shared clonotypes between healthy human individuals. Using immunoSEQ multiplex PCR, the repertoire was profiled, and TCRdb retains in-frame clones only, with some absent. This sample carries fewer than 600,000 clones, around 74% of them seen once, and the ten largest clones take 10% to 15%. The specimen was PBMCs. All receptors derive from a woman aged 40 to 50 in good health. Some clones in this sample may be carry-over from other donors' samples.

The rearrangement uses TRBV28 and TRBJ1-1; a possible D gene is TRBD1 (5 bases). CDR1 MDHEN and CDR2 SYDVKM come from the germline V gene. V lost 2 bases to trimming and J lost 14 bases, with 15 bases between them. The CDR3 spans 12 residues. The CDR3 coding sequence is TGTGCCAGCAGTTTACCTTTAGAGGGGAACTTCTTT. Translated: CASSLPLEGNFF. Together with reference TRBV28 and TRBJ1-1, the CDR3 gives the full variable domain: DVKVTQSSRYLVKRTGEKVFLECVQDMDHENMFWYRQDPGLGLRLIYFSYDVKMKEKGDIPEGYSVSREKKERFSLILESASTNQTSMYLCASSLPLEGNFFGQGTRLTVV.

The chain combines TRBV10-3 with TRBJ2-4; D is unresolved. V shed 3 bases and J shed 6 bases, with 6 bases lying between them. The CDR3 length is 12 residues. CDR1 ENHRY and CDR2 SYGVKD come from the germline V gene. The CDR3 sequence is CAISEGRNIQYF. CDR3 nucleotides: TGTGCCATCAGTGAAGGCAGAAACATTCAGTACTTC.

CDR3: CASSGGGGYEQYF. The CDR3 DNA reads TGTGCCAGCAGTGGAGGGGGGGGCTACGAGCAGTACTTC. V is TRBV2 and J is TRBJ2-7, with a weak D call TRBD2 (7 bases). The CDR3 runs 13 residues. The germline CDR1 and CDR2 sequences are SNHLY and FYNNEI. Trimming left V 4 bases short and J 3 bases short, with 10 bases between. Supplemented by reference TRBV2 and TRBJ2-7, the full variable domain reads EPEVTQTPSHQVTQMGQEVILRCVPISNHLYFYWYRQILGQKVEFLVSFYNNEISEKSEIFDDQFSVERPDGSNFTLKIRSTKLEDSAMYFCASSGGGGYEQYFGPGTRLTVT.

Remarks on this clone: Possible read error: a much larger clone is one base away. This chain links TRBV28 with TRBJ2-7, with 10 bases aligning to TRBD2. J was trimmed by 5 bases and V by 4 bases; bases with no gene match: 8. This CDR3 region has 15 residues. Germline values: CDR1 MDHEN, CDR2 SYDVKM. The CDR3 sequence is CASSSGKLAGDEQYF. CDR3 coding DNA: TGTGCCAGCAGTTCCGGAAAGCTAGCGGGAGACGAGCAGTACTTC. Complete variable domain (other parts from reference TRBV28 and TRBJ2-7): DVKVTQSSRYLVKRTGEKVFLECVQDMDHENMFWYRQDPGLGLRLIYFSYDVKMKEKGDIPEGYSVSREKKERFSLILESASTNQTSMYLCASSSGKLAGDEQYFGPGTRLTVT.

V and J are TRBV28 and TRBJ2-7, with TRBD2 matching over 7 bases. Losses at the gene ends were 5 bases for V and 3 bases for J; bases not matched to a gene: 10. This CDR3 spans 15 amino acids. Germline CDR1 reads MDHEN; CDR2 reads SYDVKM. CDR3 bases: TGTGCCAGCAGTGTCACCGGGACTACGCTCTACGAGCAGTACTTC. Translation: CASSVTGTTLYEQYF.

The rearrangement uses TRBV11-3 and TRBJ2-1; 7 nucleotides match TRBD1. The CDR3 sequence is 15 residues long. The germline V gene encodes CDR1 SGHNT and CDR2 YENEEA. J was trimmed by 2 bases and V by 4 bases; bases with no gene match: 5. CDR3: CASSSRQGPYNEQFF. The CDR3 coding sequence is TGTGCCAGCAGCTCCAGACAGGGCCCCTACAATGAGCAGTTCTTC.

This chain joins TRBV30 and TRBJ2-3; D tentatively fits TRBD1 or TRBD2 (6 bases each). The germline V gene has CDR1 GTSNPN and CDR2 SVGIG (reference sequence). CDR3 length equals 12 residues. V lost 7 bases and J lost 0, with 8 bases in between. In nucleotides, the CDR3 is TGTGCCTCCGGGGGCAGCACAGATACGCAGTATTTT. The encoded protein is CASGGSTDTQYF.

A few counts support this clone. The same CDR3 can be traced to other DNA sequences in this sample. The V gene is TRBV6-4, the J gene TRBJ2-6; D is unclear. CDR1 MRHNA and CDR2 SNTAGT come from the germline V gene. V lost 0 bases and J 0 bases, leaving 6 bases between the germline ends. This CDR3 has 16 amino acids. The CDR3 DNA is TGTGCCAGCAGTGACTCAGGAAGCTCTGGGGCCAACGTCCTGACTTTC. The encoded protein is CASSDSGSSGANVLTF.

Worth noting for this clone: The junction departs from germline at one end; a sequencing error may be responsible. This chain connects TRBV29-1 to TRBJ2-4; a weak D match, TRBD1 (5 bases). CDR3 length: 11 amino acids. CDR1 SQVTM and CDR2 ANQGSEA come from the germline V gene. In nucleotides, the CDR3 is TGCAGCGTCGAAAGGGGCGGCCGGAGCGACTTC. It specifies CSVERGGRSDF.

The V gene is TRBV27, the J gene TRBJ2-5, with 9 positions matching TRBD2. Germline V gene data show CDR1 as MNHEY and CDR2 as SMNVEV (reference sequence). The ends lost 0 bases at V and 4 bases at J; junction bases unmatched: 3. There are 15 residues in the CDR3. CDR3 in amino acids: CASSLSSGSRETQYF. CDR3 sequence (DNA): TGTGCCAGCAGTTTATCTAGCGGGAGCAGAGAGACCCAGTACTTC.

This clone has only a few counts. CDR3 in amino acids: CAISLAGALNTEAFF. CDR3 bases: TGTGCCATCAGTCTCGCAGGGGCCTTGAACACTGAAGCTTTCTTT. The V gene is TRBV10-3, the J gene TRBJ1-1; D possibly corresponds to TRBD1 (6 bases). This CDR3 contains 15 residues. Trimming removed 5 bases at V and 0 bases at J, with 13 bases between. Germline V gene data show CDR1 as ENHRY and CDR2 as SYGVKD.

The gene calls are TRBV15 and TRBJ2-1; tentatively, D is TRBD1 (6 bases). The V gene lost 2 bases and the J gene lost 3 bases, with 11 bases spanning the gap. The CDR3 is 15 residues long. The germline CDR1 and CDR2 sequences are LNHNV and YYDKDF (reference sequence). CDR3: CATSRFSGVYNEQFF. In DNA, the CDR3 is TGTGCCACCAGCAGATTTTCAGGGGTCTACAATGAGCAGTTCTTC.

The J gene is TRBJ2-1, the V gene TRBV9; 9 nucleotides agree with TRBD1. The germline V gene encodes CDR1 SGDLS and CDR2 YYNGEE. V lost 2 bases to trimming and J lost 7 bases; unmatched junction nucleotides: 1. The CDR3 runs 13 residues. The CDR3, as DNA: TGTGCCAGCAGCGTGGACAGGGGTAATGAGCAGTTCTTC. Translated, it gives CASSVDRGNEQFF.

V and J are TRBV7-2 and TRBJ2-3; D unclear. The CDR3 has 13 residues. Per germline, CDR1 SGHTA and CDR2 FQGNSA. V lost 3 bases and J lost 3, with 7 bases in between. Written as DNA, the CDR3 is TGTGCCAGCAGCTTTGGCTCAACAGATACGCAGTATTTT. It specifies CASSFGSTDTQYF. Looking up the rest from reference TRBV7-2 and TRBJ2-3 gives the full variable domain: GAGVSQSPSNKVTEKGKDVELRCDPISGHTALYWYRQSLGQGLEFLIYFQGNSAPDKSGLPSDRFSAERTGGSVSTLTIQRTQQEDSAVYLCASSFGSTDTQYFGPGTRLTVL.

V usage is TRBV7-2 and J usage is TRBJ1-2, with D tentatively TRBD1 (5 bases). V was shortened by 5 bases and J by 6 bases, with 10 bases between the two germline ends. This CDR3 is built from 12 residues. Germline V gives CDR1 SGHTA, CDR2 FQGNSA. CDR3 sequence reads: CASSLPQDGYTF. CDR3 nucleotides: TGTGCCAGCAGCCTTCCACAGGATGGCTACACCTTC.

The J gene is TRBJ2-7, the V gene TRBV10-1; D is ambiguous. The CDR3 contains 14 residues. V lost 0 bases to trimming and J lost 6 bases, with 12 bases between them. Germline assignment: CDR1 WNHNN and CDR2 SYGVQD (reference sequence). CDR3 in DNA: TGCGCCAGCAGTGAGTCTTTGGAGTATGGCGAGCAGTACTTC. It translates to CASSESLEYGEQYF.

The sample holds a few counts of this clone. J is TRBJ2-1 and V is TRBV7-3; TRBD2 is a possible D gene (6 bases). Trimming removed 5 bases from V and 4 bases from J, with 18 bases in between. Looked up from germline, CDR1 is SGHTA and CDR2 is FQGTGA. CDR3 length: 16 amino acids. Here the CDR3 reads CASSQRGSGLYNEQFF. The CDR3 bases are TGTGCCAGCAGCCAAAGGGGCAGCGGGTTGTACAATGAGCAGTTCTTC.

This clone was detected a few times. The V gene is TRBV5-1, the J gene TRBJ1-2; 10 bases fit TRBD1. V shed 3 bases, J shed 4 bases, and the junction held 3 bases outside the gene matches. The CDR3 extends over 14 amino acids. Germline loops: CDR1 SGHRS, CDR2 YFSETQ. The CDR3 DNA sequence: TGCGCCAGCAGCTCGGGACAGGGGCTCTATGGCTACACCTTC. Translated: CASSSGQGLYGYTF.

This chain uses TRBV19 with TRBJ2-5, with 11 bases identical to TRBD2. Germline CDR1 LNHDA, CDR2 SQIVND (reference sequence). With V trimmed by 4 bases and J by 2 bases, 9 bases remained unmatched. The CDR3 extends over 17 amino acids. The CDR3 here is CASSKLAGDIQQETQYF. The CDR3 DNA is TGTGCCAGTAGTAAACTAGCGGGGGATATACAACAAGAGACCCAGTACTTC.

This chain uses TRBV28 with TRBJ2-7; 12 nucleotides align to TRBD2. Germline V gene sequence: CDR1 MDHEN, CDR2 SYDVKM. This CDR3 has 17 amino acids. Trimming cost V 4 bases and J 0 bases; bases outside gene matches: 7. The CDR3 bases are TGTGCCAGCAGTTCTAGGAGGACTAGCGGGGTCTCCTACGAGCAGTACTTC. It translates to CASSSRRTSGVSYEQYF.

The chain recombines TRBV19 with TRBJ2-2; 7 nucleotides match TRBD2. The ends lost 9 bases at V and 0 bases at J; junction bases unmatched: 4. Germline V CDR1 and CDR2: LNHDA, SQIVND (reference sequence). The CDR3 consists of 14 residues. CDR3 sequence (DNA): TGTGCCAGCGCGGGAGTCTCGAACACCGGGGAGCTGTTTTTT. Protein: CASAGVSNTGELFF.

This chain uses TRBV10-3 with TRBJ2-7, with 8 bases fitting TRBD1. V lost 7 bases, J lost 7 bases, and 12 bases stayed unmatched. Germline V CDR1 and CDR2: ENHRY, SYGVKD. This CDR3 contains 14 residues. CDR3 loop: CAITTGAHRGEQYF. CDR3 nucleotide sequence: TGTGCCATCACTACAGGGGCCCACAGGGGGGAGCAGTACTTC.

The chain uses TRBV6-4 and TRBJ2-2; D is unresolved. The germline gives CDR1 MRHNA, CDR2 SNTAGT. The CDR3 sequence is 14 residues long. Between the trimmed V and J ends, which lost 3 bases and 4 bases, there was a span of 9 bases. The CDR3 bases are TGTGCCAGCAGTGAAGGAGTCGTCACCGGGGAGCTGTTTTTT. Amino acid sequence: CASSEGVVTGELFF.

By share, this clone counts as medium-sized. The chain has TRBV21-1 and TRBJ2-7. TRBV21-1 is a pseudogene segment. This CDR3 contains 18 residues. CDR3 nucleotide sequence: TGTGCCAGCAGCAAACTTCGGGGACCCTTAAGGGGTACCTACGAGCAGTACTTC. Protein: CASSKLRGPLRGTYEQYF.

The chain carries TRBV19 and TRBJ2-1; 12 bases line up with TRBD2. CDR3 length equals 20 residues. From germline, CDR1 is LNHDA and CDR2 SQIVND (reference sequence). The trim removed 3 bases at V and 3 bases at J, leaving 15 bases unmatched. For the CDR3, the DNA is TGTGCCAGTAGTATTTACCTCCCAGCGACTAGCGGGAGTTACTACAATGAGCAGTTCTTC. Encoded protein: CASSIYLPATSGSYYNEQFF.

CDR3 residues: CASSLRQGVDIQYF. DNA of the CDR3: TGTGCCAGCAGTTTACGACAGGGAGTGGACATTCAGTACTTC. The rearrangement joins TRBV28 to TRBJ2-4, with 7 bases lining up with TRBD1. CDR3 size: 14 residues. Unmatched junction bases numbered 6, after V lost 2 bases and J lost 8 bases. CDR1 and CDR2 (germline): MDHEN, SYDVKM.